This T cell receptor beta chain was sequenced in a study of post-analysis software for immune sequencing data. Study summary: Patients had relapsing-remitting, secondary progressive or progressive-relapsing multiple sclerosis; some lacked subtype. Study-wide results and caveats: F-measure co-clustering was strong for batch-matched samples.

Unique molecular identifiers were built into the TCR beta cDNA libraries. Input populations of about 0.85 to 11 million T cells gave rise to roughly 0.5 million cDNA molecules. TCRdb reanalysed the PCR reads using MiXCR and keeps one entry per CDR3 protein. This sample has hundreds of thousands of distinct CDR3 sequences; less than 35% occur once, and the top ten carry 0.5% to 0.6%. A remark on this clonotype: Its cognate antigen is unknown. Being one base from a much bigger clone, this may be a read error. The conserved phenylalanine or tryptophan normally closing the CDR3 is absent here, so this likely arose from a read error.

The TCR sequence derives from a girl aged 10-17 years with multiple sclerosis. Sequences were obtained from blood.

This chain's CDR3 is CASSVEDSGLWTQYL. The CDR3 region has the DNA TGTGCCAGCAGCGTAGAAGACAGCGGGCTGTGGACCCAGTACCTC. V usage is TRBV9 and J usage is TRBJ2-5, with D maybe TRBD2 (6 bases). Trimming cost V 0 bases and J 7 bases, with 16 bases left between them. This CDR3 has 15 amino acids. CDR1 and CDR2 from the germline V gene are SGDLS and YYNGEE.